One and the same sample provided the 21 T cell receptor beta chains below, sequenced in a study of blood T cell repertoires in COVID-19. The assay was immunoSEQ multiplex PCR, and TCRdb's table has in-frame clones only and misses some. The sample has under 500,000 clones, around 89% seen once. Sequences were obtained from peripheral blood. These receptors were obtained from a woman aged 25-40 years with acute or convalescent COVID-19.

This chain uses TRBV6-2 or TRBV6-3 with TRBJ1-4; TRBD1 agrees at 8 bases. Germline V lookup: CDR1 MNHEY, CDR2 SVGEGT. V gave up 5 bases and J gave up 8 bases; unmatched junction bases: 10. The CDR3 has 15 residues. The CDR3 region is CASSPRTGFLEKLFF. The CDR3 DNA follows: TGTGCCAGCAGTCCACGGACAGGGTTCTTGGAAAAACTGTTTTTT.

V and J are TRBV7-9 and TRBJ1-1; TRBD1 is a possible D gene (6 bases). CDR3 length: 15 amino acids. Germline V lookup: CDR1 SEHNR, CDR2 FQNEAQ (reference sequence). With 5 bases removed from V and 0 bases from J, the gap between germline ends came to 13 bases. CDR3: CASSPVDRMNTEAFF. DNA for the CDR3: TGTGCCAGCAGCCCCGTGGACAGAATGAACACTGAAGCTTTCTTT.

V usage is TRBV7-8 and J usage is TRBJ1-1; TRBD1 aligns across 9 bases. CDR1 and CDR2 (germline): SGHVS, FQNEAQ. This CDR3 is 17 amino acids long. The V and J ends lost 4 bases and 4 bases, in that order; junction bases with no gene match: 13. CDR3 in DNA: TGTGCCAGCAGCTACGGTTGGACAGGGGATTGGGGCACTGAAGCTTTCTTT. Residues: CASSYGWTGDWGTEAFF.

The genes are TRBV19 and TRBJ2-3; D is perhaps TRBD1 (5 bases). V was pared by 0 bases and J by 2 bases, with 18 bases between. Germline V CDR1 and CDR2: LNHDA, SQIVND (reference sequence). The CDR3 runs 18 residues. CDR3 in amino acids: CASSIDRDTMGSTDTQYF. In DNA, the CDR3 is TGTGCCAGTAGTATAGACAGGGATACGATGGGGTCCACAGATACGCAGTATTTT.

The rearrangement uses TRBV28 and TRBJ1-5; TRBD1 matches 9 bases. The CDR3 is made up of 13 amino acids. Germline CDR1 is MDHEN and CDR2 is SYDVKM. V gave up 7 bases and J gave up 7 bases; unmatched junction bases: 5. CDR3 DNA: TGTGCCAGCACGGACAGGGGTAGGCAGCCCCAGCATTTT. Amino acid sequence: CASTDRGRQPQHF.

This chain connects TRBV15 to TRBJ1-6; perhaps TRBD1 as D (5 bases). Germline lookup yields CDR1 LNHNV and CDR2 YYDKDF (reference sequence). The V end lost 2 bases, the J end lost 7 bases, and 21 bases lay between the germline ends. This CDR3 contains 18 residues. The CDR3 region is CATSRLVSSGQKNSPLHF. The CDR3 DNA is TGTGCCACCAGCAGATTGGTCTCCTCTGGACAAAAAAATTCACCCCTCCACTTT. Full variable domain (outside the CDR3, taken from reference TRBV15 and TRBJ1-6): DAMVIQNPRYQVTQFGKPVTLSCSQTLNHNVMYWYQQKSSQAPKLLFHYYDKDFNNEADTPDNFQSRRPNTSFCFLDIRSPGLGDTAMYLCATSRLVSSGQKNSPLHFGNGTRLTVT.

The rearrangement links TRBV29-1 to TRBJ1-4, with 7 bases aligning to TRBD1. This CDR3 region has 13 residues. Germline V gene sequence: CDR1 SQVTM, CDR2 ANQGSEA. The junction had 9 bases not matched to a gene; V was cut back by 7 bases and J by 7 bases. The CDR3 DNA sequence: TGCAGCGCACAAGACAGGGTAGCTGAAAAACTGTTTTTT. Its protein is CSAQDRVAEKLFF. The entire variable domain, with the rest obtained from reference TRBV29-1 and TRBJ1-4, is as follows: SAVISQKPSRDICQRGTSLTIQCQVDSQVTMMFWYRQQPGQSLTLIATANQGSEATYESGFVIDKFPISRPNLTFSTLTVSNMSPEDSSIYLCSAQDRVAEKLFFGSGTQLSVL.

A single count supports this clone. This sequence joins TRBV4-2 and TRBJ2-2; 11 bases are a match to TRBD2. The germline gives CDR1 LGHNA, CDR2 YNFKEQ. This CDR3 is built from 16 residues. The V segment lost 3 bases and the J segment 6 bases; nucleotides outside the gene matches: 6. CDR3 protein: CASSQEPGLAAGELFF. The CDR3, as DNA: TGTGCCAGCAGCCAGGAACCGGGACTAGCGGCCGGGGAGCTGTTTTTT.

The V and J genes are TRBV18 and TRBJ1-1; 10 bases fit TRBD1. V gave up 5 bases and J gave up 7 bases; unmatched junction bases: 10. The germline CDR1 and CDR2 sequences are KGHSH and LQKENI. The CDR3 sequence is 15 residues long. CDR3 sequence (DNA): TGTGCCAGCTCAGTAGCCCCCGGGACAGGGGATGAAGCTTTCTTT. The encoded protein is CASSVAPGTGDEAFF.

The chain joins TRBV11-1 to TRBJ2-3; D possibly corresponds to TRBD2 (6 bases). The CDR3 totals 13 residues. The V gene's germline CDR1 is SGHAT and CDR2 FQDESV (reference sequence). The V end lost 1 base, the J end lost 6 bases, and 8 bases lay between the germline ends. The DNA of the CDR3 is TGTGCCAGCAGCTTAGACCGGGGGGATACGCAGTATTTT. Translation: CASSLDRGDTQYF.

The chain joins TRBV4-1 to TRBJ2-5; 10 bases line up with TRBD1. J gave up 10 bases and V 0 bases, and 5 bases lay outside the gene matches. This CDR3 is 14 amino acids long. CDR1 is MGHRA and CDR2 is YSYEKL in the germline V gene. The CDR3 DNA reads TGCGCCAGCAGCCAAGATGGACAGGGGGGTGACCAGTACTTC. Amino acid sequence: CASSQDGQGGDQYF.

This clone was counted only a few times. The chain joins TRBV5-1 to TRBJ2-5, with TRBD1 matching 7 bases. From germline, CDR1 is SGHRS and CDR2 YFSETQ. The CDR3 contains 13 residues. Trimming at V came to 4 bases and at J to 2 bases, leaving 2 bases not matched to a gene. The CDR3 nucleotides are TGCGCCAGCAGCATGGACAGGCAAGAGACCCAGTACTTC. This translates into CASSMDRQETQYF.

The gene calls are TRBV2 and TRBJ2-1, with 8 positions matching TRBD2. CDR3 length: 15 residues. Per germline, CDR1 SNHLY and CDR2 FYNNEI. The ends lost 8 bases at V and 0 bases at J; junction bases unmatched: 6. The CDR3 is CASGGGPISYNEQFF. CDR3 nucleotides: TGTGCCAGCGGCGGGGGGCCTATCTCCTACAATGAGCAGTTCTTC.

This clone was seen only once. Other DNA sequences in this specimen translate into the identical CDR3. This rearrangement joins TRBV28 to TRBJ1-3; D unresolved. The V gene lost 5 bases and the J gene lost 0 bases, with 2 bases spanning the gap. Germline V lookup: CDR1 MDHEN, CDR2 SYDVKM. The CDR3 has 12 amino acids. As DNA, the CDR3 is TGTGCCAGCAGTCTCTCTGGAAACACCATATATTTT. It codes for CASSLSGNTIYF.

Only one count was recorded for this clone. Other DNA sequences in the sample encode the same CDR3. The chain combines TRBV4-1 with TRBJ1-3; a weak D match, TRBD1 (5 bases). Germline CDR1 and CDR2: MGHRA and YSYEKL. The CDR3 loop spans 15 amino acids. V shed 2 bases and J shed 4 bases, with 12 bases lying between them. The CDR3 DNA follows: TGCGCCAGCAGCCAAAGGCAGGGCTCCGGAAACACCATATATTTT. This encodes CASSQRQGSGNTIYF.

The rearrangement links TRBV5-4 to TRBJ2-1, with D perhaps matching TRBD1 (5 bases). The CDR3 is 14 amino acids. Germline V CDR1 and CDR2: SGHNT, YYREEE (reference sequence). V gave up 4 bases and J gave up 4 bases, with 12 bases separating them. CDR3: CASSPDTEYNEQFF. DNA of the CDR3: TGTGCCAGCAGCCCGGACACCGAATACAATGAGCAGTTCTTC.

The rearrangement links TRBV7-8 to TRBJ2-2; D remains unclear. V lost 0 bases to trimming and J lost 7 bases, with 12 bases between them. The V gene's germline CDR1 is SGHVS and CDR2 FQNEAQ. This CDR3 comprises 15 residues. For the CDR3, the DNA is TGTGCCAGCAGCTTAGCGGAGATTCGCGGCGGGGAGCTGTTTTTT. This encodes CASSLAEIRGGELFF.

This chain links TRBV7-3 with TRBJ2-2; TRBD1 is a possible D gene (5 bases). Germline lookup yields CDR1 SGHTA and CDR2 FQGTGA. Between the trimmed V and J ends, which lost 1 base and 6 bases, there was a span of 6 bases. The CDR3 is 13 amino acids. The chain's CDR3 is CASSLIGAGELFF. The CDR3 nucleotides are TGTGCCAGCAGCTTAATAGGGGCCGGGGAGCTGTTTTTT. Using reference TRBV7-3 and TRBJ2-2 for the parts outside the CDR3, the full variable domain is GAGVSQTPSNKVTEKGKYVELRCDPISGHTALYWYRQSLGQGPEFLIYFQGTGAADDSGLPNDRFFAVRPEGSVSTLKIQRTERGDSAVYLCASSLIGAGELFFGEGSRLTVL.

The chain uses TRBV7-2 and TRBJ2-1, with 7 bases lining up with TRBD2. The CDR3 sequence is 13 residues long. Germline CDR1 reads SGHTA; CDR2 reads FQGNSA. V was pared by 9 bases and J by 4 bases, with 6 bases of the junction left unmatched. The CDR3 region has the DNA TGTGCCAGTAAGCGGGACGGATACAATGAGCAGTTCTTC. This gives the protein CASKRDGYNEQFF.

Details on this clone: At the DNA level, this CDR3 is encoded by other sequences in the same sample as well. CDR3 nucleotides: TGTGCCAGCAGGCAGGGTTCCACTGAAGCTTTCTTT. Translating it yields CASRQGSTEAFF. V gene TRBV6-5 combines with J gene TRBJ1-1, with D possibly being TRBD1 (5 bases). V was clipped by 6 bases and J by 4 bases, with 9 bases between them. The germline V gene encodes CDR1 MNHEY and CDR2 SVGAGI. The CDR3 contains 12 residues.

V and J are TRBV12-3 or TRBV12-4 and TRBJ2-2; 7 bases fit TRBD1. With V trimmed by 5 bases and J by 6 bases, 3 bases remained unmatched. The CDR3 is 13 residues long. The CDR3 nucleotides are TGTGCCAGCAGTCCCCAGGGGGCCGGGGAGCTGTTTTTT. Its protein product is CASSPQGAGELFF.